This TCR beta chain stems from a study of identical twins. TCRdb re-called the 5' RACE reads with MiXCR, one entry per CDR3 protein. The data show 450,000 to 500,000 distinct CDR3 sequences, around an eighth seen once. Germline CDR1 and CDR2: LNHDA and SQIVND (reference sequence). Trimming took 4 bases from V and 5 from J, leaving 18 bases between them. CDR3 size: 16 residues. These data were likewise used in another study, on yellow fever vaccine responses in identical twins.

Sequenced material: CD4+ T cells sorted from blood. The chain couples TRBV19 to TRBJ2-1, with D possibly TRBD1 on 5 matching bases. This receptor was obtained from a woman under 30 in good health. DNA for the CDR3: TGTGCCAGTAGTACCACCGGCAGGGTTAGGGACAATGAGCAGTTCTTC. Protein product: CASSTTGRVRDNEQFF.